The 2 T cell receptor beta chains below come from one sample, sequenced in a study of blood T cell repertoires in COVID-19. The assay was immunoSEQ multiplex PCR, and TCRdb's table has in-frame clones only and misses some. The sample lists roughly 230,000 clones, over 65% occurring once. The sample was PBMCs or T cells enriched from blood (not recorded which). These receptors all stem from an older woman who had recovered from COVID-19.

The CDR3 reads CATSRDQGHTSGNTIYF. The DNA of the CDR3 is TGTGCCACCAGCAGAGATCAGGGACACACCTCTGGAAACACCATATATTTT. The chain combines TRBV15 with TRBJ1-3; D is perhaps TRBD1 (6 bases). Trimming took 0 bases from V and 0 from J, leaving 12 bases between them. The CDR3 loop spans 17 amino acids. CDR1 LNHNV and CDR2 YYDKDF come from the germline V gene (reference sequence).

The chain carries TRBV24-1 and TRBJ1-4; D may be TRBD1 (5 bases). CDR1 is KGHDR and CDR2 is SFDVKD in the germline V gene. V lost 0 bases to trimming and J lost 11 bases, with 12 bases between them. The CDR3 is 14 amino acids. Here the CDR3 DNA reads TGTGCCACCAGTGATTTGAGGGACTCTGGGAAACTGTTTTTT. Translated, it gives CATSDLRDSGKLFF.